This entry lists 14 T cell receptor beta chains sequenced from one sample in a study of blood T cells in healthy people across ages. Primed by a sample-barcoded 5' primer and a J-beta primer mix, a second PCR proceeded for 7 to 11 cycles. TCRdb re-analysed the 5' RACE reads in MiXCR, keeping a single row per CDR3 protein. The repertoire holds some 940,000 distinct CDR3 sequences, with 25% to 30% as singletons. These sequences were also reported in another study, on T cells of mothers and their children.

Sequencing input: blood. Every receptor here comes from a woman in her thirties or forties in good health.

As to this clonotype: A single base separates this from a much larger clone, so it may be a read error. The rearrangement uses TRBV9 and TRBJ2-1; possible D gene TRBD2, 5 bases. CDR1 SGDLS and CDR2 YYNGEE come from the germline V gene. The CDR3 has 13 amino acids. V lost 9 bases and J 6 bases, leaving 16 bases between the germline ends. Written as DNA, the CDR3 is TGTGCCAACAGTTCTAGCCGGGGCAATGAGCAGTTCTTC. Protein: CANSSSRGNEQFF.

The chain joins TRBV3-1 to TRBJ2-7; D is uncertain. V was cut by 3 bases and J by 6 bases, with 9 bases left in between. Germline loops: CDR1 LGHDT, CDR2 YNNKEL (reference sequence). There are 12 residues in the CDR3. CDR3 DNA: TGTGCCAGCAGCCAGGTTGGTTTCGAGCAGTACTTC. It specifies CASSQVGFEQYF.

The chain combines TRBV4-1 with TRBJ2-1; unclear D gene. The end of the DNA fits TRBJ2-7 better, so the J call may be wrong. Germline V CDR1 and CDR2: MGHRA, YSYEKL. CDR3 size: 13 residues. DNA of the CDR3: TGCGCCAGCAGCCCTAGTGGCTACAATGAGCAGTACTTC. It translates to CASSPSGYNEQYF.

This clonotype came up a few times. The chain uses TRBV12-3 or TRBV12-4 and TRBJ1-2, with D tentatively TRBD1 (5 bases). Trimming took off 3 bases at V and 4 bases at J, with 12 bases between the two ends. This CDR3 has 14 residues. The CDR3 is CASSFRGLGYGYTF. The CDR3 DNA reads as TGTGCCAGCAGTTTCCGGGGCCTGGGCTATGGCTACACCTTC.

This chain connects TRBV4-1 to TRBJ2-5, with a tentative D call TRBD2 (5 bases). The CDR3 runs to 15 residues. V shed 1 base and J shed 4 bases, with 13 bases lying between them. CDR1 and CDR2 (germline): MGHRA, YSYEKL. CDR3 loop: CASSQGPLAGETQYF. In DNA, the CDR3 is TGCGCCAGCAGCCAAGGTCCTCTAGCCGGAGAGACCCAGTACTTC.

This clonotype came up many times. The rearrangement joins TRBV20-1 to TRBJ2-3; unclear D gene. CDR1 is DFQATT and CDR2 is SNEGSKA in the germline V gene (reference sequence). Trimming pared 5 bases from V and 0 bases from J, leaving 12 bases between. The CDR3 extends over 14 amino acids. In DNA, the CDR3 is TGCAGTGCTGTCGACTCGGCTAGCACAGATACGCAGTATTTT. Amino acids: CSAVDSASTDTQYF.

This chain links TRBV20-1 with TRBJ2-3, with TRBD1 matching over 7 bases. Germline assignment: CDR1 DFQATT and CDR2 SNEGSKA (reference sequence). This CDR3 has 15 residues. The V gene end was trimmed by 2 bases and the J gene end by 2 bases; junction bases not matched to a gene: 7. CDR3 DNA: TGCAGTGCTAGAACAGGACAGGTGATCACAGATACGCAGTATTTT. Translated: CSARTGQVITDTQYF.

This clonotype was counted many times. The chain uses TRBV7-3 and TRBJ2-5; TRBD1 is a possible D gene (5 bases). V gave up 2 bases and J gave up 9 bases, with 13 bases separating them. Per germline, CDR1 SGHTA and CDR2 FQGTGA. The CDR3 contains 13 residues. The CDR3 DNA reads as TGTGCCAGCAGCTTAGGAATGGAAGGGGCCCAGTACTTC. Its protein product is CASSLGMEGAQYF.

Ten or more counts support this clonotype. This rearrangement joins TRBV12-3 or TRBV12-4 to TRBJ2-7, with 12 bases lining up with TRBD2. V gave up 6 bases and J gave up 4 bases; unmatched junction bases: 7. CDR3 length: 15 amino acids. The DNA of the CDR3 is TGTGCCAGCAGCGATTCTAGCGGGGGGGCGTACGAGCAGTACTTC. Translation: CASSDSSGGAYEQYF.

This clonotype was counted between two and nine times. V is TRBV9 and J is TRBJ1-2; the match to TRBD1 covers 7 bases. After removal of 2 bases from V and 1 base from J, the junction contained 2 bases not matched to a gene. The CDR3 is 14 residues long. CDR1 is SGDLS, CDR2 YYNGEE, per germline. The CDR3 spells CASSVQGVNYGYTF. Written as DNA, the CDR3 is TGTGCCAGCAGCGTCCAGGGGGTTAACTATGGCTACACCTTC.

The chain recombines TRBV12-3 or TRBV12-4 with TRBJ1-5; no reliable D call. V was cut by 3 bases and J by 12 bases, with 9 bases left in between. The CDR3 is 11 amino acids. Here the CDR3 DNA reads TGTGCCAGCAGTTTTTACCTCCTCCAGCATTTT. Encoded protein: CASSFYLLQHF.

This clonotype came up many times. CDR3 residues: CASSSTGRANYGYTF. Written as DNA, the CDR3 is TGTGCCAGCAGCTCGACAGGGAGGGCTAACTATGGCTACACCTTC. The chain uses TRBV7-9 and TRBJ1-2; 7 nucleotides match TRBD1. The ends lost 4 bases at V and 0 bases at J; junction bases unmatched: 5. The CDR3 covers 15 residues. Germline CDR1 is SEHNR and CDR2 is FQNEAQ (reference sequence). The whole variable domain, remainder taken from reference TRBV7-9 and TRBJ1-2, is DTGVSQNPRHKITKRGQNVTFRCDPISEHNRLYWYRQTLGQGPEFLTYFQNEAQLEKSRLLSDRFSAERPKGSFSTLEIQRTEQGDSAMYLCASSSTGRANYGYTFGSGTRLTVV.

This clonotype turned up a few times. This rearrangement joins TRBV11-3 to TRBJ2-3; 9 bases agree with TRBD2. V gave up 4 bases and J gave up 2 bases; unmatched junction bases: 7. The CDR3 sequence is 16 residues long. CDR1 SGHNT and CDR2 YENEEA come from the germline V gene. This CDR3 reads CASSSGSGGITDTQYF. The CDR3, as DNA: TGTGCCAGCAGCTCCGGTAGCGGGGGAATCACAGATACGCAGTATTTT. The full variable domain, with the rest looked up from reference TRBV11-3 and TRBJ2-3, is EAGVVQSPRYKIIEKKQPVAFWCNPISGHNTLYWYLQNLGQGPELLIRYENEEAVDDSQLPKDRFSAERLKGVDSTLKIQPAELGDSAVYLCASSSGSGGITDTQYFGPGTRLTVL.

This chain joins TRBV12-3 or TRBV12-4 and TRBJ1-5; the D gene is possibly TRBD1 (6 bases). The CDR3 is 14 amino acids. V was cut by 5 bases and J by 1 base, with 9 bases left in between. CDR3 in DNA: TGTGCCAGCAGTAGCGACAGGAGCAATCAGCCCCAGCATTTT. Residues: CASSSDRSNQPQHF.